A single sample gave rise to the 25 T cell receptor beta chains below, sequenced in a study of blood T cells in healthy people across ages. Through a sample-barcoded 5' primer and a J-beta primer mix, a second PCR was run for 7 to 11 cycles. TCRdb passed the 5' RACE reads through MiXCR, listing each CDR3 protein once. The table shows approximately 1,000,000 distinct CDR3 sequences, with under 55% occurring only once. Sequencing used blood. The receptors were sampled from an older woman in good health.

This clonotype was recorded a few times. The chain combines TRBV13 with TRBJ2-1, with 7 bases lining up with TRBD1. CDR1 is PRHDT, CDR2 FYEKMQ, per germline (reference sequence). J gave up 15 bases and V 5 bases, and 13 bases lay outside the gene matches. The CDR3 contains 13 residues. In DNA form, the CDR3 reads TGTGCCAGCAGCCCAGCCACCGGGACAGACCTGTTCTTC. It yields the protein CASSPATGTDLFF.

This chain joins TRBV10-3 and TRBJ2-5, with TRBD1 matching over 9 bases. Unmatched junction bases numbered 4, after V lost 2 bases and J lost 3 bases. The CDR3 totals 15 residues. Looked up from germline, CDR1 is ENHRY and CDR2 is SYGVKD. The CDR3 loop reads CAISERGTGKETQYF. CDR3 DNA: TGTGCCATCAGTGAGAGGGGGACAGGGAAAGAGACCCAGTACTTC.

The chain combines TRBV7-9 with TRBJ2-3, with D uncertain. V was trimmed by 4 bases and J by 6 bases, leaving 14 bases between them. CDR1 is SEHNR, CDR2 FQNEAQ, per germline (reference sequence). There are 14 residues in the CDR3. The CDR3 bases are TGTGCCAGCAGCTACGCGGCCCTGGGGGATACGCAGTATTTT. Protein: CASSYAALGDTQYF.

The J gene is TRBJ1-1, the V gene TRBV25-1; possible D gene TRBD1, 5 bases. Germline CDR1 reads MGHDK; CDR2 reads SYGVNS. V lost 6 bases and J lost 6, with 14 bases in between. This CDR3 contains 13 residues. In DNA, the CDR3 is TGTGCCAGCAGCGCCGCGGGGACTCCTGAAGCTTTCTTT. It codes for CASSAAGTPEAFF. Looking up the rest from reference TRBV25-1 and TRBJ1-1 gives the full variable domain: EADIYQTPRYLVIGTGKKITLECSQTMGHDKMYWYQQDPGMELHLIHYSYGVNSTEKGDLSSESTVSRIRTEHFPLTLESARPSHTSQYLCASSAAGTPEAFFGQGTRLTVV.

This rearrangement joins TRBV6-5 to TRBJ2-5; TRBD1 aligns across 7 bases. Germline trimming cut 5 bases from V and 7 bases from J; bases unmatched to any gene: 4. CDR1 is MNHEY and CDR2 is SVGAGI in the germline V gene. The CDR3 totals 12 residues. The CDR3: CASSDRVGTQYF. The DNA of the CDR3 is TGTGCCAGCAGTGACAGGGTTGGGACCCAGTACTTC.

The V gene is TRBV5-6, the J gene TRBJ1-5; 11 nucleotides agree with TRBD1. This CDR3 is built from 17 residues. The germline V gene has CDR1 SGHDT and CDR2 YYEEEE. The V and J ends lost 3 bases and 2 bases, in that order; junction bases with no gene match: 7. The CDR3 nucleotides are TGTGCCAGCAGCTCAGGGACAGGGGGAGTTCGCAATCAGCCCCAGCATTTT. This codes for CASSSGTGGVRNQPQHF.

The chain carries TRBV25-1 and TRBJ1-2, with D unresolved. Germline assignment: CDR1 MGHDK and CDR2 SYGVNS. There are 14 residues in the CDR3. V was trimmed by 3 bases and J by 1 base, leaving 9 bases between them. The CDR3 nucleotides read TGTGCCAGCAGTGATTTTGGCGTTAACTATGGCTACACCTTC. Its protein product is CASSDFGVNYGYTF.

V and J are TRBV29-1 and TRBJ2-3, with D perhaps matching TRBD2 (6 bases). The germline V gene encodes CDR1 SQVTM and CDR2 ANQGSEA. The CDR3 sequence is 13 residues long. With 3 bases removed from V and 7 bases from J, the gap between germline ends came to 14 bases. The DNA of the CDR3 is TGCAGCGTTGAGGGCGGAGGGACTTATACGCAGTATTTT. Amino acid sequence: CSVEGGGTYTQYF.

This clonotype was counted between two and nine times. The V and J genes are TRBV5-1 and TRBJ2-1, with 9 bases matching TRBD1. The CDR3 contains 15 residues. V gave up 2 bases and J gave up 4 bases; unmatched junction bases: 4. CDR1 is SGHRS and CDR2 is YFSETQ in the germline V gene. CDR3 protein: CASSLQGAGYNEQFF. The CDR3 region has the DNA TGCGCCAGCAGCTTACAGGGGGCTGGTTACAATGAGCAGTTCTTC.

The chain recombines TRBV20-1 with TRBJ2-1, with TRBD2 identical over 12 bases. V lost 5 bases to trimming and J lost 6 bases; unmatched junction nucleotides: 11. The length of the CDR3 is 16 residues. Per the germline V gene, CDR1 is DFQATT and CDR2 is SNEGSKA (reference sequence). The CDR3 region has the DNA TGCAGTGCTCAACCCCGACTAGCGGGAGTGGGCAATGAGCAGTTCTTC. This translates into CSAQPRLAGVGNEQFF.

This sequence joins TRBV12-3 or TRBV12-4 and TRBJ2-1; perhaps TRBD1 as D (5 bases). The CDR3 has 15 amino acids. The V end lost 10 bases, the J end lost 6 bases, and 22 bases lay between the germline ends. The chain's CDR3 is CATRLGRGLVNEQFF. DNA of the CDR3: TGTGCCACCAGACTGGGAAGGGGTCTTGTCAATGAGCAGTTCTTC.

The chain couples TRBV2 to TRBJ2-1, with 10 bases that match TRBD2. The DNA end favors TRBJ2-7, so the J call may be wrong. Germline CDR1 reads SNHLY; CDR2 reads FYNNEI. This CDR3 contains 15 residues. The CDR3 nucleotides are TGTGCCAGCAGTGAAGGGACTAGCGGCTACAATGAGCAGTACTTC. The encoded protein is CASSEGTSGYNEQYF.

The chain uses TRBV10-3 and TRBJ2-5; D is undetermined. Trimming took off 11 bases at V and 11 bases at J, with 15 bases between the two ends. Germline CDR1 and CDR2: ENHRY and SYGVKD. The CDR3 covers 10 residues. CDR3 loop: CALETNEQYF. The CDR3 nucleotides read TGTGCCCTCGAGACCAATGAGCAGTACTTC.

The chain is built from TRBV27 and TRBJ1-4; D gene ambiguous. V shed 6 bases and J shed 5 bases, with 13 bases lying between them. This CDR3 is built from 14 residues. Germline CDR1 is MNHEY and CDR2 is SMNVEV (reference sequence). CDR3 bases: TGTGCCAGCAGCCCTCTGTCCCTGAATGAAAAACTGTTTTTT. Protein: CASSPLSLNEKLFF.

This clonotype was detected many times. CDR3 sequence: CSARPNTQYF. The CDR3, as DNA: TGCAGTGCTCGTCCGAATACGCAGTATTTT. This sequence joins TRBV20-1 and TRBJ2-3; D unclear. The CDR3 covers 10 residues. Germline CDR1 is DFQATT and CDR2 is SNEGSKA (reference sequence). Trimming removed 5 bases from V and 7 bases from J, with 7 bases in between.

The chain links TRBV20-1 to TRBJ2-1, with 9 bases that match TRBD2. CDR1 DFQATT and CDR2 SNEGSKA come from the germline V gene (reference sequence). V dropped 5 bases and J dropped 8; count of bases not matched to a gene: 10. The CDR3 covers 14 residues. As DNA, the CDR3 is TGCAGTGCTTTAGCCAGCGGGAGGACCGATGAGCAGTTCTTC. This codes for CSALASGRTDEQFF.

This clonotype showed up just a few times. This chain uses TRBV20-1 with TRBJ2-7; maybe TRBD2 (5 bases). CDR3 size: 15 residues. V was pared by 0 bases and J by 5 bases, with 17 bases between. The germline V gene has CDR1 DFQATT and CDR2 SNEGSKA (reference sequence). The CDR3 protein is CSARDLLFWGDEQYF. Written as DNA, the CDR3 is TGCAGTGCTAGAGATCTCTTGTTTTGGGGAGACGAGCAGTACTTC.

This clonotype was seen a few times. The chain links TRBV29-1 to TRBJ2-5, with TRBD2 identical over 7 bases. With V trimmed by 3 bases and J by 11 bases, 18 bases remained unmatched. Looked up from germline, CDR1 is SQVTM and CDR2 is ANQGSEA. CDR3 size: 15 residues. The CDR3 here is CSVDWLAGSRREQYF. DNA for the CDR3: TGCAGCGTTGACTGGTTGGCGGGGTCAAGGCGGGAGCAGTACTTC.

The chain joins TRBV5-1 to TRBJ2-1, with D maybe TRBD1 (6 bases). From germline, CDR1 is SGHRS and CDR2 YFSETQ. V was trimmed by 2 bases and J by 7 bases, leaving 13 bases between them. The CDR3 totals 14 residues. The CDR3 loop is CASSFSYQGNEQFF. DNA of the CDR3: TGCGCCAGCAGCTTCTCATATCAGGGGAATGAGCAGTTCTTC.

V gene TRBV27 combines with J gene TRBJ2-7, with D possibly being TRBD2 (5 bases). Germline CDR1 is MNHEY and CDR2 is SMNVEV (reference sequence). The CDR3 totals 15 residues. V gave up 3 bases and J gave up 4 bases, with 16 bases separating them. In DNA form, the CDR3 reads TGTGCCAGCAGTTTCAATAGCGACCCGGTATACGAGCAGTACTTC. Translating gives CASSFNSDPVYEQYF.

Regarding this clonotype: One end of the junction does not line up with germline, which may come from a read error. The V call is TRBV2, the J call TRBJ2-7, with 7 bases fitting TRBD2. The CDR3 runs to 12 residues. The germline V gene encodes CDR1 SNHLY and CDR2 FYNNEI. The CDR3 region is CACSSGYYEQYF. The CDR3 nucleotides read TGTGCCTGCAGTAGCGGGTACTACGAGCAGTACTTC. Drawing the rest from reference TRBV2 and TRBJ2-7, the complete variable domain is EPEVTQTPSHQVTQMGQEVILRCVPISNHLYFYWYRQILGQKVEFLVSFYNNEISEKSEIFDDQFSVERPDGSNFTLKIRSTKLEDSAMYFCACSSGYYEQYFGPGTRLTVT.

This clonotype has just a few counts. The chain is built from TRBV6-5 and TRBJ1-2; D remains ambiguous. The germline V gene encodes CDR1 MNHEY and CDR2 SVGAGI. The V and J ends lost 4 bases and 6 bases respectively, with 9 bases between them. This CDR3 has 12 residues. CDR3 DNA sequence: TGTGCCAGCAGTTCCCAGATTCATGGCTACACCTTC. It specifies CASSSQIHGYTF.

This clonotype was found a few times. V usage is TRBV12-3 or TRBV12-4 and J usage is TRBJ2-7; 12 bases align to TRBD2. The length of the CDR3 is 15 residues. Trimming at V came to 3 bases and at J to 1 base, leaving 1 base not matched to a gene. CDR3 DNA sequence: TGTGCCAGCAGTTTCACTAGCGGGAGGTCCTACGAGCAGTACTTC. Protein sequence: CASSFTSGRSYEQYF.

V gene TRBV5-1 combines with J gene TRBJ2-7; 13 bases are a match to TRBD2. Germline V lookup: CDR1 SGHRS, CDR2 YFSETQ. CDR3 size: 16 residues. After removal of 4 bases from V and 5 bases from J, the junction contained 9 bases not matched to a gene. CDR3 bases: TGCGCCAGCAGCGCCGGGACTAGCGGGATACACGACGAGCAGTACTTC. Translated, it gives CASSAGTSGIHDEQYF.

This chain links TRBV20-1 with TRBJ2-1; D gene unclear. Trimming left V 1 base short and J 1 base short, with 11 bases between. Looked up from germline, CDR1 is DFQATT and CDR2 is SNEGSKA (reference sequence). This CDR3 has 15 amino acids. DNA of the CDR3: TGCAGTGCTAGAGTAGGCAGCGCTTCCTACAATGAGCAGTTCTTC. As protein: CSARVGSASYNEQFF.